These 31 T cell receptor beta chains were all obtained from the same sample, sequenced in a study of T-cell reconstitution after alpha-beta-depleted transplantation in children (dated by TCRdb to 2016 to 2018). The treatment or condition label for this specimen denotes: allogeneic hematopoietic cell transplantation with graft depleted of TCRalphabeta T cells and CD19 B cells. The method behind the library was PCR. TCRdb names Illumina HiSeq 2500 as the instrument used. To normalize quantification of the TCRbeta repertoire, the TCR libraries were built with molecular barcoding that relied on unique molecular identifiers. TCRdb cleaned the public reads at Q25 with fastp, built clones with MiXCR and kept in-frame beta chains. For every CDR3 protein sequence, its rows merge into one entry that carries the most common genes and DNA. The sample table shows approximately 490,000 distinct CDR3 sequences, and about 10% are seen once. The ten largest make up 2% to 2.5% of the sample.

Material: PBMCs, obtained before TCRalphabeta/CD19-depleted stem cell transplant. The source of these receptors is a child aged 2 to 10 with inherited bone marrow failure, due to receive a stem cell transplant.

As concerns this clonotype: Lacking the conserved final phenylalanine or tryptophan, this CDR3 likely reflects a read error. This chain connects TRBV7-2 to TRBJ1-5, with D unresolved. Germline lookup yields CDR1 SGHTA and CDR2 FQGNSA. Trimming stripped 5 bases from V and 3 bases from J, with 8 bases between. This CDR3 region has 13 residues. CDR3 residues: CASSRGFNQPQHL. In DNA, the CDR3 is TGTGCCAGCAGCCGGGGTTTCAATCAGCCCCAGCATCTT.

In its sample, this clonotype was seen many times. The chain is built from TRBV27 and TRBJ2-1; 11 positions match TRBD2. Germline V gene lookup returns CDR1 MNHEY and CDR2 SMNVEV (reference sequence). J was trimmed by 3 bases and V by 6 bases; bases with no gene match: 1. CDR3 length: 14 amino acids. CDR3 region: CASRGLADYNEQFF. The CDR3 nucleotides are TGTGCCAGCAGGGGACTAGCGGACTACAATGAGCAGTTCTTC.

This clonotype was seen repeatedly, ten times or more. This chain joins TRBV11-2 and TRBJ2-3; 9 bases match TRBD2. Unmatched junction bases numbered 12, after V lost 9 bases and J lost 5 bases. Germline V gene sequence: CDR1 SGHAT, CDR2 FQNNGV. This CDR3 is built from 15 residues. CDR3 protein: CASSWAGGRGDTQYF. As DNA, the CDR3 is TGTGCCAGTTCATGGGCGGGAGGGCGTGGAGATACGCAGTATTTT.

The chain recombines TRBV7-9 with TRBJ1-3; D unclear. This CDR3 has 14 residues. Germline loops: CDR1 SEHNR, CDR2 FQNEAQ (reference sequence). The V end lost 3 bases, the J end lost 0 bases, and 6 bases lay between the germline ends. In nucleotides, the CDR3 is TGTGCCAGCAGCTTTGGGTCCTCTGGAAACACCATATATTTT. Translating gives CASSFGSSGNTIYF.

This clonotype was counted many times. The CDR3 spells CASSLAGLAPSEQFF. The CDR3 region has the DNA TGTGCCAGCAGTTTAGCGGGACTAGCCCCCAGTGAGCAGTTCTTC. The chain couples TRBV12-3 or TRBV12-4 to TRBJ2-1; 9 nucleotides match TRBD2. This CDR3 has 15 residues. V shed 0 bases and J 9 bases; nucleotides not matched to a gene: 6.

There are many counts of this clonotype. The rearrangement uses TRBV6-5 and TRBJ2-7, with 7 bases identical to TRBD2. V trimming: 6 bases; J trimming: 3 bases; junction bases outside the gene matches: 11. The CDR3 extends over 15 amino acids. Germline V gives CDR1 MNHEY, CDR2 SVGAGI. CDR3 nucleotide sequence: TGTGCCAGCAGAACATCGGGAGGCCCTTACTACGAGCAGTACTTC. It yields the protein CASRTSGGPYYEQYF.

This clonotype was recorded many times. The V and J genes are TRBV29-1 and TRBJ1-1, with D possibly TRBD1 on 6 matching bases. The CDR3 covers 15 residues. Germline V gene lookup returns CDR1 SQVTM and CDR2 ANQGSEA. Trimming removed 1 base at V and 4 bases at J, with 16 bases between. The CDR3 region is CSVEGVARGGTEAFF. The CDR3 bases are TGCAGCGTTGAAGGGGTAGCCCGAGGGGGCACTGAAGCTTTCTTT.

In this sample, this clonotype turned up many times. The chain joins TRBV11-3 to TRBJ2-3; the D gene is possibly TRBD1 (6 bases). Germline V gene data show CDR1 as SGHNT and CDR2 as YENEEA. The germline V and J ends were trimmed by 0 bases and 5 bases, with 9 bases remaining between them. The CDR3 loop spans 14 amino acids. The CDR3 sequence is CASSLDPRGDTQYF. The CDR3 bases are TGTGCCAGCAGCTTAGATCCCAGGGGAGATACGCAGTATTTT.

This chain connects TRBV5-4 to TRBJ2-3; D could derive from TRBD1 or TRBD2 (6 bases each). This CDR3 has 14 residues. V was shortened by 1 base and J by 4 bases, with 10 bases between the two germline ends. Germline V gene sequence: CDR1 SGHNT, CDR2 YYREEE (reference sequence). CDR3 coding DNA: TGTGCCAGCAGCTTGTACAGGGAGGCAGATACGCAGTATTTT. It is translated as CASSLYREADTQYF.

Points on this clonotype: This clone may be a read error of a much larger clone one base away. In nucleotides, the CDR3 is TGCGCCTGCAGCCAAGGGCCTAGCGGGAGTAGGGCGCAGTATTTT. This codes for CACSQGPSGSRAQYF. The chain uses TRBV4-3 and TRBJ2-3, with TRBD2 matching over 10 bases. The CDR3 totals 15 residues. Per the germline V gene, CDR1 is LGHNA and CDR2 is YSLEER.

This clonotype occurred once. The chain uses TRBV28 and TRBJ2-1, with 7 bases fitting TRBD2. The CDR3 covers 17 residues. Germline V gene sequence: CDR1 MDHEN, CDR2 SYDVKM. After removal of 7 bases from V and 5 bases from J, the junction contained 17 bases not matched to a gene. The CDR3 loop reads CASTETRGRAPNNEQFF. DNA for the CDR3: TGTGCCAGCACCGAAACAAGAGGGAGGGCCCCGAACAATGAGCAGTTCTTC.

This clonotype was counted many times. This chain links TRBV6-1 with TRBJ2-7, with 10 bases aligning to TRBD2. The germline V gene encodes CDR1 MNHNS and CDR2 SASEGT. Trimming at V came to 5 bases and at J to 5 bases, leaving 9 bases not matched to a gene. CDR3 length equals 15 residues. The CDR3, as DNA: TGTGCCAGCAGTAAAGGGGCTAGCGGGAGTCACGAGCAGTACTTC. Protein product: CASSKGASGSHEQYF.

The sample holds many counts of this clonotype. The J gene is TRBJ2-7, the V gene TRBV12-3 or TRBV12-4; D uncertain. V lost 6 bases to trimming and J lost 3 bases, with 12 bases between them. The CDR3 extends over 13 amino acids. The CDR3 reads CASRSHVVYEQYF. In DNA, the CDR3 is TGTGCCAGCAGATCACACGTCGTCTACGAGCAGTACTTC.

This clonotype was counted ten times or more. This CDR3 is CATSDGRRGTDTQYF. CDR3 in DNA: TGTGCCACCAGTGACGGGCGGAGGGGCACAGATACGCAGTATTTT. This rearrangement joins TRBV24-1 to TRBJ2-3; a weak D match, TRBD2 (6 bases). The V gene's germline CDR1 is KGHDR and CDR2 SFDVKD. The ends were cut back, 4 bases at V and 1 base at J, with 11 bases in the middle. This CDR3 is built from 15 residues.

In its sample, this clonotype was seen a few times. The CDR3 DNA sequence: TGTGCCAGCAGTTTATTTCCCCAGGACTACAATGAGCAGTTCTTC. Its translation is CASSLFPQDYNEQFF. The chain employs TRBV27 and TRBJ2-1; no clear D. CDR3 length equals 15 residues. From germline, CDR1 is MNHEY and CDR2 SMNVEV (reference sequence). V was shortened by 1 base and J by 3 bases, with 10 bases between the two germline ends.

This clonotype came up many times. The V gene is TRBV20-1, the J gene TRBJ2-7; TRBD2 matches at 14 bases. Germline assignment: CDR1 DFQATT and CDR2 SNEGSKA (reference sequence). The CDR3 is 17 residues long. V lost 4 bases and J lost 7; bases outside the gene matches: 15. The chain's CDR3 is CSATSILGTSGRREQYF. In nucleotides, the CDR3 is TGCAGTGCTACATCAATCCTGGGGACTAGCGGGAGAAGGGAGCAGTACTTC.

This clonotype was counted once. Possible read error: a much larger clone is one base away. The chain combines TRBV7-2 with TRBJ2-5; D is undetermined. Trimming pared 5 bases from V and 5 bases from J, leaving 15 bases between. The CDR3 sequence is 14 residues long. Germline V gene lookup returns CDR1 SGHTA and CDR2 FQGNSA. The CDR3 is CASSPETLAETQYF. Written as DNA, the CDR3 is TGTGCCAGCAGCCCAGAGACCCTCGCGGAGACCCAGTACTTC.

This clonotype came up many times. The CDR3, as DNA: TGCGCCAGCAGCTTGGCCTCAAGCTCTGGAAACACCATATATTTT. It is translated as CASSLASSSGNTIYF. The chain joins TRBV5-1 to TRBJ1-3; D remains ambiguous. This CDR3 has 15 residues. V was clipped by 0 bases and J by 0 bases, with 7 bases between them. Germline loops: CDR1 SGHRS, CDR2 YFSETQ.

This clonotype was found many times. The chain carries TRBV7-9 and TRBJ1-2; D is ambiguous. V lost 11 bases to trimming and J lost 3 bases, with 13 bases between them. The CDR3 length is 12 residues. Germline CDR1 reads SEHNR; CDR2 reads FQNEAQ (reference sequence). The CDR3 sequence is CAASSVYYGYTF. The CDR3 bases are TGTGCCGCGTCCTCGGTATACTATGGCTACACCTTC.

Notes on this clonotype: Germline is not matched at one junction end, which may reflect a read error. The V gene is TRBV9, the J gene TRBJ2-1, with TRBD2 matching over 10 bases. Germline lookup yields CDR1 SGDLS and CDR2 YYNGEE. This CDR3 has 16 residues. The CDR3 bases are TGTGCCAGCAGCGTAGCTTGGACTAGCGGTTACAATGACCAGTTCTTC. It is translated as CASSVAWTSGYNDQFF.

This clonotype was recorded many times. V and J are TRBV29-1 and TRBJ2-3; perhaps TRBD1 as D (5 bases). Germline CDR1 reads SQVTM; CDR2 reads ANQGSEA. Trimming took off 4 bases at V and 1 base at J, with 9 bases between the two ends. The CDR3 consists of 13 residues. CDR3 sequence: CSVVQGGTDTQYF. As DNA, the CDR3 is TGCAGCGTTGTGCAGGGCGGCACAGATACGCAGTATTTT.

This clonotype was seen many times. This sequence joins TRBV29-1 and TRBJ2-1; D unresolved. The CDR3 contains 13 residues. With 5 bases removed from V and 3 bases from J, the gap between germline ends came to 11 bases. CDR1 is SQVTM, CDR2 ANQGSEA, per germline. In DNA, the CDR3 is TGCAGCGTTATACCACCATACTACAATGAGCAGTTCTTC. Encoded protein: CSVIPPYYNEQFF.

A few counts support this clonotype. The chain links TRBV11-2 to TRBJ2-6; D is unclear. V lost 4 bases, J lost 0 bases, and 16 bases lay in between. CDR3 length equals 18 residues. CDR1 and CDR2 from the germline V gene are SGHAT and FQNNGV. The CDR3 protein is CASSYLIIAPSGANVLTF. The CDR3 DNA follows: TGTGCCAGCAGCTACCTCATTATCGCCCCCTCTGGGGCCAACGTCCTGACTTTC.

This clonotype was detected a few times. V gene TRBV10-3 combines with J gene TRBJ2-1; TRBD2 matches at 9 bases. The CDR3 consists of 15 residues. V trimming: 0 bases; J trimming: 8 bases; junction bases outside the gene matches: 5. Germline values: CDR1 ENHRY, CDR2 SYGVKD. The CDR3 sequence is CAISESAGGADEQFF. DNA of the CDR3: TGTGCCATCAGTGAGTCGGCGGGAGGGGCGGATGAGCAGTTCTTC.

Notes on this clonotype: A much larger clone differs by one base, so this may be a read error. The chain joins TRBV4-2 to TRBJ2-7; D might be TRBD1 or TRBD2, each matching 5 bases. In germline, CDR1 is LGHNA, CDR2 YNFKEQ. The CDR3 spans 15 residues. CDR3 amino acids: CASSQDGTVTYQQYF. DNA for the CDR3: TGTGCCAGCAGCCAAGATGGGACCGTGACCTACCAGCAGTACTTC.

The chain employs TRBV18 and TRBJ2-7, with 13 positions matching TRBD2. The CDR3 is 18 residues long. Germline V gives CDR1 KGHSH, CDR2 LQKENI. V was pared by 2 bases and J by 4 bases, with 11 bases of the junction left unmatched. The CDR3 DNA reads as TGTGCCAGCTCACCAAATCAACTAGCGGGAGGGCCAGGGTACGAGCAGTACTTC. As protein: CASSPNQLAGGPGYEQYF.

This clonotype was detected many times. The rearrangement joins TRBV7-2 to TRBJ1-1; D gene unclear. Per germline, CDR1 SGHTA and CDR2 FQGNSA. The CDR3 has 13 amino acids. The germline V and J ends were trimmed by 7 bases and 4 bases, with 13 bases remaining between them. The CDR3 protein is CASTESQSTEAFF. CDR3 bases: TGTGCCAGCACTGAAAGCCAGAGCACTGAAGCTTTCTTT.

This clonotype came up many times. The gene calls are TRBV28 and TRBJ2-1; D not certain. Germline CDR1 MDHEN, CDR2 SYDVKM. The CDR3 extends over 12 amino acids. The V end was cut by 5 bases, the J end by 0 bases, with 2 bases between. The CDR3, as DNA: TGTGCCAGCAGTCGCTCCTACAATGAGCAGTTCTTC. This sequence encodes CASSRSYNEQFF.

This clonotype was observed many times. This chain links TRBV4-3 with TRBJ2-2; TRBD2 might be the D (5 bases). The V gene lost 0 bases and the J gene lost 1 base, with 9 bases spanning the gap. The CDR3 is made up of 16 amino acids. Germline V lookup: CDR1 LGHNA, CDR2 YSLEER. This chain's CDR3 is CASSQDRGLNTGELFF. CDR3 coding DNA: TGCGCCAGCAGCCAAGATCGAGGGCTGAACACCGGGGAGCTGTTTTTT.

The CDR3 reads CASSPNLAGVWTQYF. The CDR3 nucleotides are TGTGCCAGCAGTCCGAACCTAGCGGGAGTGTGGACCCAGTACTTC. This rearrangement joins TRBV28 to TRBJ2-5; TRBD2 matches at 10 bases. The CDR3 loop spans 15 amino acids. Germline-derived CDR1 and CDR2 are MDHEN and SYDVKM. V was pared by 5 bases and J by 7 bases, with 10 bases of the junction left unmatched. The entire variable domain, with the rest obtained from reference TRBV28 and TRBJ2-5, is as follows: DVKVTQSSRYLVKRTGEKVFLECVQDMDHENMFWYRQDPGLGLRLIYFSYDVKMKEKGDIPEGYSVSREKKERFSLILESASTNQTSMYLCASSPNLAGVWTQYFGPGTRLLVL.

In DNA form, the CDR3 reads TGTGCCAGCAGGACGACAGGGGGGAGCGAGCAGTACTTC. The encoded protein is CASRTTGGSEQYF. The rearrangement links TRBV6-5 to TRBJ2-7, with 9 bases lining up with TRBD1. Germline V gene data show CDR1 as MNHEY and CDR2 as SVGAGI. The CDR3 contains 13 residues. V was pared by 6 bases and J by 6 bases, with 6 bases of the junction left unmatched.